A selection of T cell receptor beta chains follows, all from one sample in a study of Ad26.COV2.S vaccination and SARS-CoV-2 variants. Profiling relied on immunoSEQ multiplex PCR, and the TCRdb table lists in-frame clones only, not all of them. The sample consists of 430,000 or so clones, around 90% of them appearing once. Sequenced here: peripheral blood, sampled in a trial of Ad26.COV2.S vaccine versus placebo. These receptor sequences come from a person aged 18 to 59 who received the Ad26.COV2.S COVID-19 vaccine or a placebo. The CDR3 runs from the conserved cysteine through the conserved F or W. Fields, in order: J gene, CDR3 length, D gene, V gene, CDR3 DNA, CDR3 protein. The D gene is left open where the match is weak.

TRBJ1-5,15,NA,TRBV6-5,TGTGCCAGCAGCCAGGGCCCTATCGCGTTGGAGCCCCAGCATTTT,CASSQGPIALEPQHF
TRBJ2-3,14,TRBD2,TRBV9,TGTGCCAGCAGCGTAGGCGGGAGGGCGGATACGCAGTATTTT,CASSVGGRADTQYF
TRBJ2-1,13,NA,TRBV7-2,TGTGCCAGCAGCTTTGCCGGCGGCAATGAGCAGTTCTTC,CASSFAGGNEQFF
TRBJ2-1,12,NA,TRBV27,TGTGCCAGCACCACCGGCGGCCATGAGCAGTTCTTC,CASTTGGHEQFF
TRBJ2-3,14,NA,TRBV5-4,TGTGCCAGCAGCCGGGGCGGGAATGAGGATACGCAGTATTTT,CASSRGGNEDTQYF
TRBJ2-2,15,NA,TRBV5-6,TGTGCCAGCAGCCAATGGACTCTTGCCACCGGGGAGCTGTTTTTT,CASSQWTLATGELFF
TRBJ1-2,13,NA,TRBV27,TGTGCCAGCAGTTTCAGTTCTAACTATGGCTACACCTTC,CASSFSSNYGYTF
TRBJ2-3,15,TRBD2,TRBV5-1,TGCGCCAGCAGCAGGACTAGTCCTAGCACAGATACGCAGTATTTT,CASSRTSPSTDTQYF
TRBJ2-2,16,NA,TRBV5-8,TGTGCCAGCAGCTTATTGGCGGCGGCGAACACCGGGGAGCTGTTTTTT,CASSLLAAANTGELFF
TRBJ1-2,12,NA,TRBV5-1,TGCGCCAGCAGCTTGGCAGGTACGGGCTACACCTTC,CASSLAGTGYTF
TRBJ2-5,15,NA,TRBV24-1,TGTGCCACCAGTGACGGACTACGCGAAGAAGAGACCCAGTACTTC,CATSDGLREEETQYF
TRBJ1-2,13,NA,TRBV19,TGTGCCAGTACCCAGACAGGTTCCCTATTCCACACCTTC,CASTQTGSLFHTF